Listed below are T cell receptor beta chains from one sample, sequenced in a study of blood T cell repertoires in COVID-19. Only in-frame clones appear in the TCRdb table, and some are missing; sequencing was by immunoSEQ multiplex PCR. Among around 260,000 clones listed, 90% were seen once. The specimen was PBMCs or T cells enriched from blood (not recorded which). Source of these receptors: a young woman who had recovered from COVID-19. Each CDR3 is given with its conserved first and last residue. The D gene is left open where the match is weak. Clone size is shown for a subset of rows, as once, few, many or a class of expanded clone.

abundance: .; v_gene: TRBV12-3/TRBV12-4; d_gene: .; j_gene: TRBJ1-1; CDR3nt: TGTGCCAGCAGCCAGGGGTTAGGCGCTTTCTTT; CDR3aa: CASSQGLGAFF
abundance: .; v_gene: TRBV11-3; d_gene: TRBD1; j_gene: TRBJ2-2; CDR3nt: TGTGCCAGCAGACGGACAGGGGCCGGGGAGCTGTTTTTT; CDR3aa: CASRRTGAGELFF
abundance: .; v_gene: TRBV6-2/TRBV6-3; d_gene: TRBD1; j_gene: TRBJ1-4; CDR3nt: TGTGCCAGCAGTCACCGGGACAGGGATGAAAAACTGTTTTTT; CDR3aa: CASSHRDRDEKLFF
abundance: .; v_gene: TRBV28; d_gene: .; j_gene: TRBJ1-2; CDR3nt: TGTGCCAGCAGTTTCGACAGGTCCCACTTTAATGGCTACACCTTC; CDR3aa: CASSFDRSHFNGYTF
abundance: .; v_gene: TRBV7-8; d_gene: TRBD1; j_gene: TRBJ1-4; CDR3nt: TGTGCCACAGGGGGCGCGACTAATGAAAAACTGTTTTTT; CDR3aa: CATGGATNEKLFF
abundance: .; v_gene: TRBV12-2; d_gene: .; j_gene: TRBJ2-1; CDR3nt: TGTGCAAGTCGCGTAAATGAGCAGTTCTTC; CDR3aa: CASRVNEQFF
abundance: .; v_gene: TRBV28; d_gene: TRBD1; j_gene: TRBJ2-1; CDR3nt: TGTGCCAGCAGTTTATATCGACAGGGGAGGAACAATGAGCAGTTCTTC; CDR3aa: CASSLYRQGRNNEQFF
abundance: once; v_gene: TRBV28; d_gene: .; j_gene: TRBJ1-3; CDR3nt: TGTGCCAGCAGCCTGGACAGTGGAAACACCATATATTTT; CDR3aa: CASSLDSGNTIYF
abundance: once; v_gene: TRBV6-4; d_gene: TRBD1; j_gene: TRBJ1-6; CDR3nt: TGTGCCAGCAGTGTCGACAGGGGGAATTCACCCCTCCACTTT; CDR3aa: CASSVDRGNSPLHF
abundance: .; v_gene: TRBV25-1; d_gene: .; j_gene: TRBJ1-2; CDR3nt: TGTGCCAGCAGTGCCCCATTCAGGGCCAGCCACTATGGCTACACCTTC; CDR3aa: CASSAPFRASHYGYTF
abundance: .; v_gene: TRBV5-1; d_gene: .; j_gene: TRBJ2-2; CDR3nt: TGCGCCAGCAGTCCCGGGTCGAACACCGGGGAGCTGTTTTTT; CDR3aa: CASSPGSNTGELFF
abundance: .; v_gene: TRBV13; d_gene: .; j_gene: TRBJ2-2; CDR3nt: TGTGCCAGCAGCTTAGCGGGACTTACCGGGGAGCTGTTTTTT; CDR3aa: CASSLAGLTGELFF
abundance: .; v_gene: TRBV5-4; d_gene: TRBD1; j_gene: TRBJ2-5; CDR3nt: TGTGCCAGCTTAGAGACAGGGCGATCAGAGACCCAGTACTTC; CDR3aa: CASLETGRSETQYF
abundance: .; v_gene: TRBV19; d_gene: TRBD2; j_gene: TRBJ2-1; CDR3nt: TGTGCCAGTACCCTGATGGGGAGAGGACTAGCGGGAGGAATACACAATGAGCAGTTCTTC; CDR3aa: CASTLMGRGLAGGIHNEQFF